One sample yielded the 31 T cell receptor beta chains listed below, sequenced in a study of OX40 agonist ivuxolimab in advanced cancers. The data were produced by immunoSEQ multiplex PCR, yet TCRdb's version contains in-frame clones alone and is incomplete. Of under 80,000 clones in the sample, around 89% were seen once. Sequencing was performed on CD4+ or CD8+ T cells sorted from blood, taken in a trial of the OX40 agonist ivuxolimab. These receptors came from an adult with an advanced solid tumor such as melanoma, head and neck, liver or kidney cancer.

V usage is TRBV10-3 and J usage is TRBJ1-1; a weak D match, TRBD1 (5 bases). Trimming pared 8 bases from V and 3 bases from J, leaving 19 bases between. Germline values: CDR1 ENHRY, CDR2 SYGVKD. The CDR3 totals 15 residues. CDR3 protein: CAIRGFLIRDTEAFF. In DNA, the CDR3 is TGTGCCATCCGGGGGTTCCTCATACGGGACACTGAAGCTTTCTTT.

The chain joins TRBV11-2 to TRBJ2-7; D is possibly TRBD1 (6 bases). CDR1 and CDR2 (germline): SGHAT, FQNNGV. The CDR3 covers 15 residues. The V and J ends lost 3 bases and 2 bases respectively, with 14 bases between them. CDR3 sequence: CASSFPGHVTYEQYF. As DNA, the CDR3 is TGTGCCAGCAGCTTCCCGGGACACGTAACCTACGAGCAGTACTTC. The full variable domain, with the rest looked up from reference TRBV11-2 and TRBJ2-7, is EAGVAQSPRYKIIEKRQSVAFWCNPISGHATLYWYQQILGQGPKLLIQFQNNGVVDDSQLPKDRFSAERLKGVDSTLKIQPAKLEDSAVYLCASSFPGHVTYEQYFGPGTRLTVT.

J is TRBJ1-2 and V is TRBV28; no definite D call. V gave up 5 bases and J gave up 3 bases, with 10 bases separating them. Germline values: CDR1 MDHEN, CDR2 SYDVKM. The CDR3 totals 13 residues. CDR3 residues: CASSRMGYYGYTF. CDR3 nucleotides: TGTGCCAGCAGTCGAATGGGGTACTATGGCTACACCTTC.

The chain couples TRBV19 to TRBJ2-5, with unresolved D. Deletions cut 3 bases from V and 1 base from J, with 3 bases between. Germline lookup yields CDR1 LNHDA and CDR2 SQIVND (reference sequence). This CDR3 is 12 amino acids long. CDR3 in DNA: TGTGCCAGTAGTATCAGCCAAGAGACCCAGTACTTC. The encoded protein is CASSISQETQYF.

This clone appeared a single time. The chain couples TRBV5-4 to TRBJ2-1, with D maybe TRBD1 (6 bases). The CDR3 contains 14 residues. The V end lost 2 bases, the J end lost 4 bases, and 10 bases lay between the germline ends. The germline CDR1 and CDR2 sequences are SGHNT and YYREEE (reference sequence). CDR3 protein: CASSFSQGYNEQFF. The CDR3 nucleotides read TGTGCCAGCAGCTTTTCGCAGGGGTACAATGAGCAGTTCTTC.

The V and J genes are TRBV21-1 and TRBJ2-7; whether TRBD1, the table's D call, matches the DNA was not checked. TRBV21-1 is marked as a pseudogene. The CDR3 extends over 16 amino acids. The CDR3, as DNA: TGTGCCAGCAGCAAAGCGCTGTGGGGACAGGGCTACGAGCAGTACTTC. It translates to CASSKALWGQGYEQYF.

The table lists this clone with a count of one. This chain links TRBV9 with TRBJ2-5; TRBD2 matches at 12 bases. The DNA matches TRBJ2-7 better at its end, which makes the J call doubtful. Germline values: CDR1 SGDLS, CDR2 YYNGEE. The CDR3 contains 17 residues. The CDR3 is CASSVGATSGSSYEQYF. CDR3 DNA: TGTGCCAGCAGCGTAGGGGCGACTAGCGGGAGCTCCTACGAGCAGTACTTC.

The chain is built from TRBV4-2 and TRBJ1-3; perhaps TRBD1 as D (5 bases). The CDR3 has 16 amino acids. V was pared by 4 bases and J by 2 bases, with 15 bases between. Germline loops: CDR1 LGHNA, CDR2 YNFKEQ. CDR3 coding DNA: TGTGCCAGCAGCCCTTCTCAGTGGGGCGCTGGAAACACCATATATTTT. Residues: CASSPSQWGAGNTIYF.

The J gene is TRBJ2-7, the V gene TRBV5-6; no definite D call. Per germline, CDR1 SGHDT and CDR2 YYEEEE. The CDR3 runs to 13 residues. Deletions cut 2 bases from V and 2 bases from J, with 8 bases between. CDR3 protein: CASSFLGPYEQYF. CDR3 nucleotides: TGTGCCAGCAGCTTCCTGGGCCCCTACGAGCAGTACTTC. The full variable domain, with the rest looked up from reference TRBV5-6 and TRBJ2-7, is DAGVTQSPTHLIKTRGQQVTLRCSPKSGHDTVSWYQQALGQGPQFIFQYYEEEERQRGNFPDRFSGHQFPNYSSELNVNALLLGDSALYLCASSFLGPYEQYFGPGTRLTVT.

The gene calls are TRBV11-2 and TRBJ2-3, with TRBD2 as a possible D gene (6 bases). The CDR3 loop spans 16 amino acids. CDR1 is SGHAT, CDR2 FQNNGV, per germline. The V end lost 3 bases, the J end lost 3 bases, and 16 bases lay between the germline ends. The CDR3 here is CASSFLLAERTDTQYF. The CDR3 DNA reads TGTGCCAGCAGCTTTCTACTAGCTGAACGTACAGATACGCAGTATTTT.

This sequence joins TRBV4-2 and TRBJ1-3; D gene uncertain. CDR1 LGHNA and CDR2 YNFKEQ come from the germline V gene. With 0 bases removed from V and 0 bases from J, the gap between germline ends came to 12 bases. The CDR3 totals 17 residues. This CDR3 is CASSQDTRPNSGNTIYF. Here the CDR3 DNA reads TGTGCCAGCAGCCAAGATACCCGTCCCAACTCTGGAAACACCATATATTTT.

V gene TRBV5-6 combines with J gene TRBJ2-5; 11 bases are a match to TRBD1. Germline assignment: CDR1 SGHDT and CDR2 YYEEEE. After removal of 6 bases from V and 5 bases from J, the junction contained 3 bases not matched to a gene. This CDR3 is built from 13 residues. Written as DNA, the CDR3 is TGTGCCAGCAACCGGGACAGGGGGGAGACCCAGTACTTC. Translated, it gives CASNRDRGETQYF.

The chain uses TRBV5-1 and TRBJ1-3, with 7 bases that match TRBD1. The V gene end was trimmed by 4 bases and the J gene end by 0 bases; junction bases not matched to a gene: 7. Germline CDR1 reads SGHRS; CDR2 reads YFSETQ. This CDR3 is built from 16 residues. The DNA for the CDR3 is TGCGCCAGCAGCGATAACAGGGGTTTCTCTGGAAACACCATATATTTT. Its translation: CASSDNRGFSGNTIYF.

The J gene is TRBJ2-7, the V gene TRBV19, with 9 bases matching TRBD1. CDR1 is LNHDA, CDR2 SQIVND, per germline (reference sequence). V lost 5 bases, J lost 5 bases, and 10 bases stayed unmatched. CDR3 size: 15 residues. CDR3 DNA: TGTGCCAGTAGTTCCCATCCGGGACAGGGTGACGAGCAGTACTTC. Its protein product is CASSSHPGQGDEQYF.

The chain uses TRBV2 and TRBJ1-2, with 9 bases identical to TRBD1. This CDR3 contains 12 residues. Unmatched junction bases numbered 3, after V lost 5 bases and J lost 8 bases. Germline lookup yields CDR1 SNHLY and CDR2 FYNNEI. The CDR3 reads CASSYDRGGYTF. The CDR3 nucleotides read TGTGCCAGCAGTTATGACAGGGGGGGCTACACCTTC. Filled out from reference TRBV2 and TRBJ1-2, the complete variable domain reads EPEVTQTPSHQVTQMGQEVILRCVPISNHLYFYWYRQILGQKVEFLVSFYNNEISEKSEIFDDQFSVERPDGSNFTLKIRSTKLEDSAMYFCASSYDRGGYTFGSGTRLTVV.

The V and J genes are TRBV4-2 and TRBJ2-4; 9 positions agree with TRBD2. The CDR3 covers 17 residues. V lost 0 bases to trimming and J lost 6 bases; unmatched junction nucleotides: 9. Germline assignment: CDR1 LGHNA and CDR2 YNFKEQ. Here the CDR3 DNA reads TGTGCCAGCAGCCAAGATTCGGGTAGCGGGAGAATAAACATTCAGTACTTC. It is translated as CASSQDSGSGRINIQYF.

The chain employs TRBV7-6 and TRBJ2-5; D ambiguous. V was pared by 5 bases and J by 4 bases, with 20 bases between. Looked up from germline, CDR1 is SGHVS and CDR2 is FNYEAQ. This CDR3 has 16 residues. In DNA, the CDR3 is TGTGCCAGCAGCCGCCGGGCGGATACTCCAAGAGAGACCCAGTACTTC. Protein product: CASSRRADTPRETQYF.

In its sample, this clone was seen a few times. At the DNA level, this CDR3 is encoded by other sequences in the same sample as well. This chain connects TRBV7-2 to TRBJ2-7, with D maybe TRBD2 (5 bases). Germline-derived CDR1 and CDR2 are SGHTA and FQGNSA. The CDR3 covers 13 residues. V was clipped by 6 bases and J by 2 bases, with 11 bases between them. The CDR3 DNA reads as TGTGCCAGCAGTTGGAGCGGAGCCTACGAGCAGTACTTC. Translation gives CASSWSGAYEQYF.

The chain couples TRBV5-8 to TRBJ2-3; possible D gene TRBD2, 6 bases. Trimming shortened V by 4 bases and J by 3 bases, and 12 bases separated the two germline ends. This CDR3 comprises 14 residues. Germline-derived CDR1 and CDR2 are SGHTS and YDEGEE. CDR3 sequence (DNA): TGTGCCAGCAGCCCGCGACTAGTTACAGATACGCAGTATTTT. It codes for CASSPRLVTDTQYF.

The chain couples TRBV28 to TRBJ1-2, with 12 bases fitting TRBD1. V lost 5 bases to trimming and J lost 8 bases; unmatched junction nucleotides: 6. The germline V gene encodes CDR1 MDHEN and CDR2 SYDVKM. The CDR3 has 14 amino acids. The CDR3 here is CASSPGQGARGYTF. Written as DNA, the CDR3 is TGTGCCAGCAGTCCGGGACAGGGGGCGAGGGGCTACACCTTC.

In this sample, this clone turned up once. This chain links TRBV7-9 with TRBJ2-1; D is undetermined. Trimming took 4 bases from V and 10 from J, leaving 8 bases between them. Looked up from germline, CDR1 is SEHNR and CDR2 is FQNEAQ (reference sequence). The CDR3 extends over 11 amino acids. This CDR3 reads CASSSIPEQFF. In DNA form, the CDR3 reads TGTGCCAGCAGCTCAATCCCGGAGCAGTTCTTC.

The genes are TRBV6-5 and TRBJ1-1, with D perhaps matching TRBD1 (5 bases). V was trimmed by 2 bases and J by 0 bases, leaving 7 bases between them. The CDR3 totals 14 residues. CDR1 and CDR2 (germline): MNHEY, SVGAGI. The CDR3 loop reads CASSYGGMNTEAFF. CDR3 bases: TGTGCCAGCAGTTACGGGGGAATGAACACTGAAGCTTTCTTT.

This chain connects TRBV28 to TRBJ2-2; the D is unclear. The CDR3 sequence is 13 residues long. V lost 2 bases and J lost 7, with 8 bases in between. Germline-derived CDR1 and CDR2 are MDHEN and SYDVKM. The CDR3 nucleotides are TGTGCCAGCAGTTTAAACGGCGTCGGGGAGCTGTTTTTT. It yields the protein CASSLNGVGELFF.

This clone was recorded only once. The rearrangement joins TRBV7-6 to TRBJ2-5; the D is unclear. Germline V gives CDR1 SGHVS, CDR2 FNYEAQ. The CDR3 contains 12 residues. Between the trimmed V and J ends, which lost 5 bases and 5 bases, there was a span of 9 bases. The CDR3 DNA is TGTGCCAGCAGCCCCAGGTCGGAGACCCAGTACTTC. Residues: CASSPRSETQYF.

This chain connects TRBV5-1 to TRBJ2-2; maybe TRBD1 (5 bases). V was cut by 4 bases and J by 5 bases, with 12 bases left in between. Per the germline V gene, CDR1 is SGHRS and CDR2 is YFSETQ. This CDR3 spans 14 amino acids. The CDR3 DNA sequence: TGCGCCAGCAGCCCCAGTAGGGGAACCGGGGAGCTGTTTTTT. Translation gives CASSPSRGTGELFF.

This clone has just one count. The V gene is TRBV7-9, the J gene TRBJ1-1, with 10 bases aligning to TRBD1. The junction had 4 bases not matched to a gene; V was cut back by 5 bases and J by 1 base. CDR1 SEHNR and CDR2 FQNEAQ come from the germline V gene (reference sequence). This CDR3 spans 15 amino acids. The CDR3 here is CASSKDRGTNTEAFF. The CDR3 nucleotides are TGTGCCAGCAGCAAGGACAGGGGGACGAACACTGAAGCTTTCTTT.

J is TRBJ2-7 and V is TRBV6-6; 12 positions agree with TRBD2. The germline CDR1 and CDR2 sequences are MNHNY and SVGAGI (reference sequence). The trim removed 4 bases at V and 3 bases at J, leaving 1 base unmatched. This CDR3 spans 14 amino acids. CDR3: CASSWTSGNYEQYF. CDR3 nucleotides: TGTGCCAGCAGTTGGACTAGCGGGAACTACGAGCAGTACTTC.

The CDR3 here is CASSIARGGSYNEQFF. Written as DNA, the CDR3 is TGTGCCAGTAGTATAGCTAGGGGGGGCTCCTACAATGAGCAGTTCTTC. The genes are TRBV19 and TRBJ2-1; tentatively, D is TRBD2 (7 bases). The germline V gene encodes CDR1 LNHDA and CDR2 SQIVND (reference sequence). Trimming removed 1 base at V and 0 bases at J, with 10 bases between. The CDR3 spans 16 residues.

The chain uses TRBV6-1 and TRBJ1-2; 7 bases agree with TRBD1. The CDR3 length is 15 residues. V lost 9 bases, J lost 0 bases, and 10 bases stayed unmatched. Germline CDR1 and CDR2: MNHNS and SASEGT. CDR3 nucleotide sequence: TGTGCCAGTATGACAGGGATTTTAGCTAACTATGGCTACACCTTC. Its translation is CASMTGILANYGYTF.

The J gene is TRBJ1-3, the V gene TRBV28, with a possible D match to TRBD1 (5 bases). This CDR3 spans 15 amino acids. Germline lookup yields CDR1 MDHEN and CDR2 SYDVKM. V was clipped by 6 bases and J by 3 bases, with 15 bases between them. The chain's CDR3 is CASRKAWGSGNTIYF. The DNA for the CDR3 is TGTGCCAGCAGAAAAGCCTGGGGCAGTGGAAACACCATATATTTT.

This sequence joins TRBV11-2 and TRBJ2-5; unclear D gene. The DNA end favors TRBJ2-7, so the J call may be wrong. This CDR3 is built from 15 residues. Germline V gene data show CDR1 as SGHAT and CDR2 as FQNNGV. The CDR3 loop is CASRSQAPGSYEQYF. The CDR3 region has the DNA TGTGCCAGCAGGAGTCAGGCGCCCGGATCCTACGAGCAGTACTTC.